One and the same sample provided the 14 T cell receptor beta chains below, sequenced in a study of post-analysis software for immune sequencing data. Regarding the study as a whole: Controls had lower frequencies than patients of five TRBV segments, which included TRBV5-6, TRBV5-1 and TRBV20-1.

cDNA libraries for TCR beta contained unique molecular identifiers. TCRdb itself ran the PCR reads through MiXCR, one entry per CDR3 protein. The profile shows fewer than 850,000 distinct CDR3 sequences, roughly 29% of them singletons. No antigens are known for them. Material for sequencing was blood. These receptors came from a girl aged 10-17 years with multiple sclerosis.

This clonotype was found a few times. The chain has TRBV10-3 and TRBJ2-7; D unresolved. Germline V gene sequence: CDR1 ENHRY, CDR2 SYGVKD. V was pared by 5 bases and J by 5 bases, with 10 bases between. The CDR3 is 12 amino acids. CDR3 nucleotide sequence: TGTGCCATCAGTCCGACCGCCGACGAGCAGTACTTC. This translates into CAISPTADEQYF.

V is TRBV5-1 and J is TRBJ2-3, with a possible D match to TRBD2 (5 bases). The CDR3 contains 14 residues. V lost 4 bases, J lost 8 bases, and 17 bases lay in between. Germline V gene lookup returns CDR1 SGHRS and CDR2 YFSETQ. The CDR3 DNA reads as TGCGCCAGCAGCCCGGGTCAGAAGGAGGCTACGCAGTATTTT. Translating gives CASSPGQKEATQYF.

This clonotype was picked up a small number of times. The chain combines TRBV6-5 with TRBJ1-4; D ambiguous. CDR1 MNHEY and CDR2 SVGAGI come from the germline V gene. The CDR3 has 14 residues. The V end was cut by 3 bases, the J end by 5 bases, with 10 bases between. This CDR3 is CASSYQISNEKLFF. In DNA, the CDR3 is TGTGCCAGCAGTTATCAGATCTCAAATGAAAAACTGTTTTTT.

The chain links TRBV20-1 to TRBJ2-3; 7 bases map to TRBD2. Germline V gene sequence: CDR1 DFQATT, CDR2 SNEGSKA (reference sequence). J gave up 3 bases and V 0 bases, and 6 bases lay outside the gene matches. This CDR3 contains 15 residues. This CDR3 is CSARDAGVGTDTQYF. Here the CDR3 DNA reads TGCAGTGCTAGAGATGCGGGAGTAGGGACAGATACGCAGTATTTT.

The CDR3 loop reads CSAHSGGDGAYNEQFF. CDR3 DNA sequence: TGCAGTGCCCATAGCGGGGGGGATGGTGCCTACAATGAGCAGTTCTTC. This chain links TRBV20-1 with TRBJ2-1, with TRBD2 matching 11 bases. J was trimmed by 2 bases and V by 6 bases; bases with no gene match: 9. Germline values: CDR1 DFQATT, CDR2 SNEGSKA (reference sequence). The CDR3 spans 16 residues.

This clonotype appeared a few times. This chain connects TRBV29-1 to TRBJ2-4; 7 bases are shared with TRBD1. Trimming at V came to 4 bases and at J to 2 bases, leaving 5 bases not matched to a gene. Germline CDR1 SQVTM, CDR2 ANQGSEA. The length of the CDR3 is 14 residues. Here the CDR3 DNA reads TGCAGCGTTGCTGGGACAGCCTCCAAAAACATTCAGTACTTC. Amino acids: CSVAGTASKNIQYF.

The chain combines TRBV6-5 with TRBJ1-1; 7 nucleotides line up with TRBD1. Germline values: CDR1 MNHEY, CDR2 SVGAGI. The trim removed 2 bases at V and 3 bases at J, leaving 12 bases unmatched. The CDR3 length is 17 residues. CDR3 loop: CASSYAPGAGQHTEAFF. The CDR3 DNA reads as TGTGCCAGCAGTTACGCGCCGGGGGCGGGACAGCACACTGAAGCTTTCTTT.

V is TRBV28 and J is TRBJ2-1; 11 bases match TRBD2. Germline V gene sequence: CDR1 MDHEN, CDR2 SYDVKM. This CDR3 contains 16 residues. V shed 3 bases and J 1 base; nucleotides not matched to a gene: 2. The CDR3: CASSFSGRGSYNEQFF. The CDR3 region has the DNA TGTGCCAGCAGTTTTAGCGGGAGGGGTTCCTACAATGAGCAGTTCTTC. Variable domain in full (rest from reference TRBV28 and TRBJ2-1): DVKVTQSSRYLVKRTGEKVFLECVQDMDHENMFWYRQDPGLGLRLIYFSYDVKMKEKGDIPEGYSVSREKKERFSLILESASTNQTSMYLCASSFSGRGSYNEQFFGPGTRLTVL.

This clonotype appeared a few times. The rearrangement joins TRBV12-3 or TRBV12-4 to TRBJ2-5; 9 bases align to TRBD1. The CDR3 is 16 residues long. With V trimmed by 6 bases and J by 11 bases, 19 bases remained unmatched. Here the CDR3 reads CASRTGTGIILKEQYF. CDR3 nucleotides: TGTGCCAGCAGAACCGGGACAGGGATAATACTGAAAGAGCAGTACTTC.

The chain uses TRBV15 and TRBJ2-5; 14 bases are shared with TRBD2. V was clipped by 6 bases and J by 4 bases; unmatched bases: 7. Germline lookup yields CDR1 LNHNV and CDR2 YYDKDF (reference sequence). This CDR3 is built from 16 residues. CDR3 bases: TGTGCCACCAGAGCCCCGGGACTAGCGGGGGTAGAGACCCAGTACTTC. Its protein product is CATRAPGLAGVETQYF.

The chain couples TRBV10-3 to TRBJ2-5; perhaps TRBD2 as D (5 bases). Germline-derived CDR1 and CDR2 are ENHRY and SYGVKD. The CDR3 length is 11 residues. The ends were cut back, 8 bases at V and 11 bases at J, with 15 bases in the middle. The CDR3 is CAISRGEEQYF. The CDR3 DNA reads TGTGCCATCTCACGGGGTGAGGAGCAGTACTTC.

This chain uses TRBV7-8 with TRBJ2-7; 7 nucleotides line up with TRBD2. V trimming: 3 bases; J trimming: 0 bases; junction bases outside the gene matches: 8. CDR1 is SGHVS and CDR2 is FQNEAQ in the germline V gene. This CDR3 is built from 16 residues. The CDR3 region is CASSFRWGGASYEQYF. The CDR3 DNA follows: TGTGCCAGCAGCTTTAGGTGGGGAGGGGCCTCCTACGAGCAGTACTTC.

This clonotype was observed a few times. The chain employs TRBV15 and TRBJ2-5; possible D gene TRBD1, 6 bases. The germline V gene encodes CDR1 LNHNV and CDR2 YYDKDF (reference sequence). V was trimmed by 4 bases and J by 1 base, leaving 10 bases between them. The CDR3 length is 14 residues. The CDR3 region has the DNA TGTGCCACCAGCAAAGGACAGTTCCAAGAGACCCAGTACTTC. It yields the protein CATSKGQFQETQYF.

The rearrangement links TRBV3-1 to TRBJ1-1; D unclear. Germline-derived CDR1 and CDR2 are LGHDT and YNNKEL (reference sequence). The CDR3 contains 15 residues. V was cut by 2 bases and J by 6 bases, with 16 bases left in between. DNA of the CDR3: TGTGCCAGCAGCCAACATTGGGCAGAACCCCCTGAAGCTTTCTTT. This encodes CASSQHWAEPPEAFF.